The 14 T cell receptor beta chains listed next were all sequenced from one sample in a study of blood T cell repertoires in COVID-19. Sequencing used immunoSEQ multiplex PCR; TCRdb keeps in-frame clones, though not all of them. The sample lists over 200,000 clones, over 80% occurring once. Material: peripheral blood. The receptors here all came from a man aged 25 to 45 with COVID-19, enrolled during active disease.

A single count supports this clone. The chain carries TRBV10-3 and TRBJ1-6; D gene unclear. The germline V and J ends were trimmed by 5 bases and 8 bases, with 10 bases remaining between them. In germline, CDR1 is ENHRY, CDR2 SYGVKD. The CDR3 is 13 amino acids. CDR3 in DNA: TGTGCCATCAGTCGCGTGCGGGATTCACCCCTCCACTTT. Its protein is CAISRVRDSPLHF.

This clone was counted between two and nine times. This sequence joins TRBV3-1 (or the pseudogene TRBV3-2) and TRBJ2-5; D is ambiguous. Germline V gene sequence: CDR1 LGHDT, CDR2 YNNKEL (reference sequence). The CDR3 covers 14 residues. The V gene lost 0 bases and the J gene lost 3 bases, with 8 bases spanning the gap. The CDR3 sequence: CASSQDDGEETQYF. DNA of the CDR3: TGTGCCAGCAGCCAAGACGACGGAGAAGAGACCCAGTACTTC.

The V and J genes are TRBV11-3 and TRBJ2-7; the match to TRBD1 covers 7 bases. There are 13 residues in the CDR3. CDR1 and CDR2 from the germline V gene are SGHNT and YENEEA. The trim removed 5 bases at V and 5 bases at J, leaving 6 bases unmatched. The CDR3: CASSIDRDHEQYF. In DNA, the CDR3 is TGTGCCAGCAGCATCGACAGGGACCACGAGCAGTACTTC.

This sequence joins TRBV3-1 (or the pseudogene TRBV3-2) and TRBJ2-1; TRBD2 agrees at 14 bases. J gave up 0 bases and V 4 bases, and 5 bases lay outside the gene matches. The CDR3 is 18 residues long. CDR1 and CDR2 from the germline V gene are LGHDT and YNNKEL (reference sequence). CDR3 coding DNA: TGTGCCAGCAGCCCGGGACTAGCGGGAGCCCACTCCTACAATGAGCAGTTCTTC. It translates to CASSPGLAGAHSYNEQFF.

V usage is TRBV19 and J usage is TRBJ1-4, with TRBD1 identical over 10 bases. With 1 base clipped from V and 2 bases from J, the junction kept 10 bases outside the gene matches. Germline V gene sequence: CDR1 LNHDA, CDR2 SQIVND (reference sequence). This CDR3 is 19 amino acids long. CDR3 DNA: TGTGCCAGTAGTATAGGGGACAGGGGTGGATTTTGGACTAATGAAAAACTGTTTTTT. Its translation: CASSIGDRGGFWTNEKLFF.

The CDR3 spells CASSPSGVNQPQHF. In DNA form, the CDR3 reads TGTGCCAGCAGCCCATCAGGGGTAAATCAGCCCCAGCATTTT. V is TRBV7-3 and J is TRBJ1-5; TRBD1 is a possible D gene (6 bases). The V end lost 5 bases, the J end lost 4 bases, and 12 bases lay between the germline ends. The CDR3 spans 14 residues. Per germline, CDR1 SGHTA and CDR2 FQGTGA.

V is TRBV7-9 and J is TRBJ1-1, with D possibly being TRBD1 (5 bases). Trimming stripped 2 bases from V and 0 bases from J, with 16 bases between. The CDR3 runs to 17 residues. Looked up from germline, CDR1 is SEHNR and CDR2 is FQNEAQ (reference sequence). The CDR3, as DNA: TGTGCCAGCAGCTTAAACAGGCGAATTGGAATGAACACTGAAGCTTTCTTT. Protein product: CASSLNRRIGMNTEAFF.

J is TRBJ2-2 and V is TRBV7-3, with 11 bases fitting TRBD1. Germline assignment: CDR1 SGHTA and CDR2 FQGTGA. Trimming cost V 5 bases and J 6 bases; bases outside gene matches: 5. This CDR3 comprises 15 residues. The CDR3, as DNA: TGTGCCAGCAGCCGGGACAGGGGGTTGGCCGGGGAGCTGTTTTTT. Its protein is CASSRDRGLAGELFF.

This clone was detected once. The V gene is TRBV4-1, the J gene TRBJ1-5; 11 positions match TRBD1. The CDR3 totals 14 residues. Germline V gene data show CDR1 as MGHRA and CDR2 as YSYEKL. V was pared by 0 bases and J by 12 bases, with 4 bases of the junction left unmatched. In DNA, the CDR3 is TGCGCCAGCAGCCAAGATCCCGGGACAGGGGGCCAGCATTTT. It encodes CASSQDPGTGGQHF.

The V call is TRBV7-3, the J call TRBJ2-7, with 7 bases lining up with TRBD1. The CDR3 is 16 residues long. Germline lookup yields CDR1 SGHTA and CDR2 FQGTGA. The V segment lost 6 bases and the J segment 2 bases; nucleotides outside the gene matches: 13. The CDR3 DNA sequence: TGTGCCAGCAGTCTTCAGGGGGACCTCTCTCCCTACGAGCAGTACTTC. Amino acids: CASSLQGDLSPYEQYF.

This clone was detected only once. The chain has TRBV19 and TRBJ2-1; the D gene is possibly TRBD2 (5 bases). Germline V gene data show CDR1 as LNHDA and CDR2 as SQIVND (reference sequence). This CDR3 contains 15 residues. V lost 5 bases and J lost 7, with 18 bases in between. The CDR3 nucleotides read TGTGCCAGTAGTTATCCCCTTTCGGGAAGAAATGAGCAGTTCTTC. Translation: CASSYPLSGRNEQFF.

The chain is built from TRBV28 and TRBJ2-7; D might be TRBD2 (5 bases). CDR1 is MDHEN and CDR2 is SYDVKM in the germline V gene. CDR3 size: 15 residues. V was cut by 1 base and J by 4 bases, with 14 bases left in between. This CDR3 reads CASSLLSQSGYEQYF. The CDR3 nucleotides read TGTGCCAGCAGTTTATTATCGCAATCGGGATACGAGCAGTACTTC.

The chain couples TRBV6-5 to TRBJ2-7; the D gene is possibly TRBD2 (5 bases). Germline CDR1 reads MNHEY; CDR2 reads SVGAGI. The V end lost 8 bases, the J end lost 6 bases, and 17 bases lay between the germline ends. The CDR3 totals 13 residues. This CDR3 reads CASRYGERSEQYF. CDR3 DNA: TGTGCCAGCCGGTACGGGGAGCGGAGCGAGCAGTACTTC.

This clone was recorded once. The chain is built from TRBV5-1 and TRBJ2-6, with 7 bases fitting TRBD1. CDR3 length equals 15 residues. The V segment lost 4 bases and the J segment 2 bases; nucleotides outside the gene matches: 3. The germline V gene encodes CDR1 SGHRS and CDR2 YFSETQ. The CDR3 here is CASSPGGAGANVLTF. The CDR3 nucleotides read TGCGCCAGCAGCCCAGGGGGAGCTGGGGCCAACGTCCTGACTTTC.